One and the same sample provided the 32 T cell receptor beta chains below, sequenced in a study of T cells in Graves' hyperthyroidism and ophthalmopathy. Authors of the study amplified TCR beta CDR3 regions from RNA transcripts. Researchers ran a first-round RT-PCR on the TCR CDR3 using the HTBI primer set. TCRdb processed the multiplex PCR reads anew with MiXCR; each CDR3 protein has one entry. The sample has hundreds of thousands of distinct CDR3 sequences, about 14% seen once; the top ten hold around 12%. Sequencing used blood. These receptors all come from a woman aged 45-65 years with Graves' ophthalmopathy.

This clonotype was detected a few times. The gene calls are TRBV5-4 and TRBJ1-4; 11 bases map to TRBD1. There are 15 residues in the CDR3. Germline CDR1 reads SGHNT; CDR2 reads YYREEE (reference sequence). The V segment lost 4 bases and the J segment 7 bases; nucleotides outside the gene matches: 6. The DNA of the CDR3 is TGTGCCAGCAGCCTTGGTGGGACAGGGGGTGAAAAACTGTTTTTT. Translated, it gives CASSLGGTGGEKLFF.

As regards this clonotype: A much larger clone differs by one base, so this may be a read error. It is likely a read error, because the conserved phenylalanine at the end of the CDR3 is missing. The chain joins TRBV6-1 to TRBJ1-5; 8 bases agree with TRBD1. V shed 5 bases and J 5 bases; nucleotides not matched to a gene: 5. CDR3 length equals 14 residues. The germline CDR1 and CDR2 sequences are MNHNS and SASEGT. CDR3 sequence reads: CASSRTGTHQPQHS. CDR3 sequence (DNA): TGTGCCAGCAGTAGGACAGGGACTCATCAGCCCCAGCATTCT.

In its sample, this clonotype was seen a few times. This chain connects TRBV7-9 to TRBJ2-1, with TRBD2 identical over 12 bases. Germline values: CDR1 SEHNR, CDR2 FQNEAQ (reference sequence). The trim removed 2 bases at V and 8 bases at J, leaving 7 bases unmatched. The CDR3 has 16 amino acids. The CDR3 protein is CASSLPGLAGFYEQFF. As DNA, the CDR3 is TGTGCCAGCAGCTTACCCGGACTAGCGGGATTTTATGAGCAGTTCTTC.

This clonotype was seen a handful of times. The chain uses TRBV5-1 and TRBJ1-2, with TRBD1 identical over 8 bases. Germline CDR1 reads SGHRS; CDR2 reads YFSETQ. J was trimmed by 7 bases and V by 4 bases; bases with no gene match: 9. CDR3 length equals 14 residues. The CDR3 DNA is TGCGCCAGCAGCCCCTCCCCAGGGGGCTTTGGCTACACCTTC. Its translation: CASSPSPGGFGYTF.

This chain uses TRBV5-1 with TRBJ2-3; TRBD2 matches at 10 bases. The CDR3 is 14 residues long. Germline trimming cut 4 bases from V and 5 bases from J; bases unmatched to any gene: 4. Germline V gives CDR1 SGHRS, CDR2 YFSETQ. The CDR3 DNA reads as TGCGCCAGCAGCCCTCTAGCGGGAGTAGATACGCAGTATTTT. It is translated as CASSPLAGVDTQYF.

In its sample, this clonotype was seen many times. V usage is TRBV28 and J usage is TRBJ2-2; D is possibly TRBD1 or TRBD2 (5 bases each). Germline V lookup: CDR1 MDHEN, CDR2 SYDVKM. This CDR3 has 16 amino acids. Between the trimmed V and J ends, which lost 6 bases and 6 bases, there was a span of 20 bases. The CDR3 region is CASRVWTGTPSGELFF. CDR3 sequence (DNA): TGTGCCAGCAGAGTATGGACCGGGACCCCCTCCGGGGAGCTGTTTTTT.

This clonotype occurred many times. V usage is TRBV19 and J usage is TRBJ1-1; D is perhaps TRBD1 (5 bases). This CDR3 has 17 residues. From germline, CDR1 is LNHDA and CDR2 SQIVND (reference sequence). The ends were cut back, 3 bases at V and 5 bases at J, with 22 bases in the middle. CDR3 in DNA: TGTGCCAGTAGTATTTTCCAAGCTCTGCGGGGGGGAACTGAAGCTTTCTTT. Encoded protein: CASSIFQALRGGTEAFF.

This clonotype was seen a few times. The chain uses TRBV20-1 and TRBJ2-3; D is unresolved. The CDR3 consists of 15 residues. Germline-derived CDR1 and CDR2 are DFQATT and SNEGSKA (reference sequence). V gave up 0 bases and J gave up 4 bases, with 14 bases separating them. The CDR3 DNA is TGCAGTGCTAGAGATATCGGGTCGGCACCAGATACGCAGTATTTT. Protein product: CSARDIGSAPDTQYF.

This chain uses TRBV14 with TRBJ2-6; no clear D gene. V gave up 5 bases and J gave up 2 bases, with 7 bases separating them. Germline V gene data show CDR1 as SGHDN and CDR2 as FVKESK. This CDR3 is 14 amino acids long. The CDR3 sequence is CASSFLAGANVLTF. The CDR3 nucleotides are TGTGCCAGCAGCTTCCTGGCTGGGGCCAACGTCCTGACTTTC.

The DNA of the CDR3 is TGTGCCAGCAGCTTAACCCGCGAGGCGGAGACCCAGTACTTC. It codes for CASSLTREAETQYF. This chain links TRBV7-3 with TRBJ2-5; no reliable D call. The CDR3 runs to 14 residues. Germline-derived CDR1 and CDR2 are SGHTA and FQGTGA. Trimming removed 0 bases at V and 5 bases at J, with 10 bases between. The variable domain in full, completed from reference TRBV7-3 and TRBJ2-5, reads GAGVSQTPSNKVTEKGKYVELRCDPISGHTALYWYRQSLGQGPEFLIYFQGTGAADDSGLPNDRFFAVRPEGSVSTLKIQRTERGDSAVYLCASSLTREAETQYFGPGTRLLVL.

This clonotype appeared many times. This chain's CDR3 is CASSIAWRRRTNTEAFF. The DNA of the CDR3 is TGTGCCAGTAGTATAGCGTGGCGCCGGAGGACGAACACTGAAGCTTTCTTT. The rearrangement links TRBV19 to TRBJ1-1; no reliable D call. V lost 1 base, J lost 1 base, and 16 bases lay in between. Germline V gene data show CDR1 as LNHDA and CDR2 as SQIVND (reference sequence). The CDR3 spans 17 residues.

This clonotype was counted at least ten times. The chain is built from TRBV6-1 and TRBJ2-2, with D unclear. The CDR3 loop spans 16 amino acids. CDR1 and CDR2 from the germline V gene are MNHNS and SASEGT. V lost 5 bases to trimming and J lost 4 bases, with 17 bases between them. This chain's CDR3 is CASSYMRFSLTGELFF. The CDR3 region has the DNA TGTGCCAGCAGTTATATGCGTTTTAGCCTCACCGGGGAGCTGTTTTTT.

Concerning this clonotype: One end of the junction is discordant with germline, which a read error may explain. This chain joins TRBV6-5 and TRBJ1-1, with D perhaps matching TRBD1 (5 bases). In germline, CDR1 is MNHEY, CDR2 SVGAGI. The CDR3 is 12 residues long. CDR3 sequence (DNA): TGTGCCGGCAGTTTAGACAGACTTGAAGCTTTCTTT. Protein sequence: CAGSLDRLEAFF.

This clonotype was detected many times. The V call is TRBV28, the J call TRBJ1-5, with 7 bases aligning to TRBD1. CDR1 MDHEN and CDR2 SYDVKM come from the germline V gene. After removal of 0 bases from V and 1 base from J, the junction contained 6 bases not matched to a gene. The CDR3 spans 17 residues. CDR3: CASSLWGQPSSNQPQHF. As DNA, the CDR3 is TGTGCCAGCAGTTTATGGGGACAGCCTTCGAGCAATCAGCCCCAGCATTTT.

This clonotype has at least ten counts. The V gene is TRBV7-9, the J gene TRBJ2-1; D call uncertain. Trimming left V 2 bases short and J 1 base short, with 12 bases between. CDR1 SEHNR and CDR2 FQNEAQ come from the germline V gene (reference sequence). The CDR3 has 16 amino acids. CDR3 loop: CASSLFLGRSYNEQFF. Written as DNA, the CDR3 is TGTGCCAGCAGCTTATTTCTAGGACGTTCCTACAATGAGCAGTTCTTC. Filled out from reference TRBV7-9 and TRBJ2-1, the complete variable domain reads DTGVSQNPRHKITKRGQNVTFRCDPISEHNRLYWYRQTLGQGPEFLTYFQNEAQLEKSRLLSDRFSAERPKGSFSTLEIQRTEQGDSAMYLCASSLFLGRSYNEQFFGPGTRLTVL.

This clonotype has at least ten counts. The DNA for the CDR3 is TGTGCCAGCAGCGTATCGAGGGGACTGGATTCACCCCTCCACTTT. Translated: CASSVSRGLDSPLHF. V gene TRBV9 combines with J gene TRBJ1-6, with a weak D call TRBD1 (5 bases). The CDR3 consists of 15 residues. Trimming cost V 1 base and J 8 bases, with 13 bases left between them. CDR1 is SGDLS, CDR2 YYNGEE, per germline.

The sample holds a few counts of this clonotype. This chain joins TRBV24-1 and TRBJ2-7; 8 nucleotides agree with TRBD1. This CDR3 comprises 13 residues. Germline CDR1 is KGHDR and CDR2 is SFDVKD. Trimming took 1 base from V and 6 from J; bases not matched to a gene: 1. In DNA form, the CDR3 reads TGTGCCACCAGTGATTTACAGGGGGGCGAGCAGTACTTC. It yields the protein CATSDLQGGEQYF.

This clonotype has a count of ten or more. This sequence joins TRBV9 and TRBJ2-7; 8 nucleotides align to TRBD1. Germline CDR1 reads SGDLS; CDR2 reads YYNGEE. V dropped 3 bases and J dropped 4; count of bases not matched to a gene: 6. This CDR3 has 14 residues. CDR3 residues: CASSAGYRGYEQYF. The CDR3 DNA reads TGTGCCAGCAGCGCAGGATACAGGGGGTACGAGCAGTACTTC.

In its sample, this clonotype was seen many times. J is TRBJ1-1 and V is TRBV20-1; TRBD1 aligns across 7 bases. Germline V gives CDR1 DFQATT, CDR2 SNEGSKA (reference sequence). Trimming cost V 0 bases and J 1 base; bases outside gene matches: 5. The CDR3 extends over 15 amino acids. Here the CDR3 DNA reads TGCAGTGCTAGAGATCACCGGACAGGGAACACTGAAGCTTTCTTT. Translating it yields CSARDHRTGNTEAFF.

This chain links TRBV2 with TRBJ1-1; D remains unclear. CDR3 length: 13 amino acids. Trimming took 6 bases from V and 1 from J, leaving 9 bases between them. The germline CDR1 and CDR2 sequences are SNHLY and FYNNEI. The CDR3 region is CASSLHENTEAFF. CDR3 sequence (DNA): TGTGCCAGCAGCCTTCACGAGAACACTGAAGCTTTCTTT. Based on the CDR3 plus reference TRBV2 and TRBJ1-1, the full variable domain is EPEVTQTPSHQVTQMGQEVILRCVPISNHLYFYWYRQILGQKVEFLVSFYNNEISEKSEIFDDQFSVERPDGSNFTLKIRSTKLEDSAMYFCASSLHENTEAFFGQGTRLTVV.

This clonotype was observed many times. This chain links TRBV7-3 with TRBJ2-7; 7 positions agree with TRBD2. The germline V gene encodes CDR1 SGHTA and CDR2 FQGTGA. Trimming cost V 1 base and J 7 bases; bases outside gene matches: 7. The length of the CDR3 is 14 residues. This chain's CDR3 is CASSLSSRGDEQYF. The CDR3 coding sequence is TGTGCCAGCAGCTTAAGTTCCCGGGGGGATGAGCAGTACTTC.

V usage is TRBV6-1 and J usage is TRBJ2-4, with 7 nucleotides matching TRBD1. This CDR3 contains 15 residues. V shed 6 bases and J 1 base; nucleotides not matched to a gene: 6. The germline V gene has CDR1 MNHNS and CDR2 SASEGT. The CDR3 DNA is TGTGCCAGCAGCCGACAGGGTGATGCCAAAAACATTCAGTACTTC. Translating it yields CASSRQGDAKNIQYF.

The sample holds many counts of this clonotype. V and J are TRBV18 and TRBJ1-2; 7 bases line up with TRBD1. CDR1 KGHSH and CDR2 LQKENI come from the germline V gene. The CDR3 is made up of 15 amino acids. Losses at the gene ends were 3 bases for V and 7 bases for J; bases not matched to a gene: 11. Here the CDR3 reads CASSPDRPSLGGYTF. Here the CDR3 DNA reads TGTGCCAGCTCACCGGACAGGCCCTCCCTGGGTGGCTACACCTTC.

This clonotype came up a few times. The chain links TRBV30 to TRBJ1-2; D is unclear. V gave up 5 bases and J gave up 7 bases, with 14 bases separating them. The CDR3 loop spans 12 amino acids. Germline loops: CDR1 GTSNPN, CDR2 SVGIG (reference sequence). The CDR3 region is CAWALGVGGYTF. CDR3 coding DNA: TGTGCCTGGGCCCTCGGTGTGGGTGGCTACACCTTC.

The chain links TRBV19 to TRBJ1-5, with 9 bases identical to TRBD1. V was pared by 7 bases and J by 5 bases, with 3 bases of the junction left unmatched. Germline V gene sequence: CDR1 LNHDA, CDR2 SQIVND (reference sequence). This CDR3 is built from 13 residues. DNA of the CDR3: TGTGCCAGTAAGGGGACAGGGCATCAGCCCCAGCATTTT. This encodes CASKGTGHQPQHF.

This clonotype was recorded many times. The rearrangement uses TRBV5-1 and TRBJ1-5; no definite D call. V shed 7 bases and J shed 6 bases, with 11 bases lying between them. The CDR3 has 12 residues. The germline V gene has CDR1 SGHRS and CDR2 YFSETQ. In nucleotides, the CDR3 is TGCGCCAGCGATCGCGGGTTTCAGCCCCAGCATTTT. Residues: CASDRGFQPQHF.

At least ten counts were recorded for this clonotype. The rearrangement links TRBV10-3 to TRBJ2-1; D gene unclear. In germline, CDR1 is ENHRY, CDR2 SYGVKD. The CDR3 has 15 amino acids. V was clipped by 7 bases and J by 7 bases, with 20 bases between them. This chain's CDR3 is CAIKAGGRLGNEQFF. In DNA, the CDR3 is TGTGCCATCAAGGCAGGTGGGCGATTGGGGAATGAGCAGTTCTTC.

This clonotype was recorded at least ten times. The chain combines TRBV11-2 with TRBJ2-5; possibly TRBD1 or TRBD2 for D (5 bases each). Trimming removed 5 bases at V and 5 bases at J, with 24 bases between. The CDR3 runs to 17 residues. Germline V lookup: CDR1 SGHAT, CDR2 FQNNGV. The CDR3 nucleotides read TGTGCCAGCAGCCCCTCCTCTCTGATTGGGGGTGGGGAGACCCAGTACTTC. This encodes CASSPSSLIGGGETQYF.

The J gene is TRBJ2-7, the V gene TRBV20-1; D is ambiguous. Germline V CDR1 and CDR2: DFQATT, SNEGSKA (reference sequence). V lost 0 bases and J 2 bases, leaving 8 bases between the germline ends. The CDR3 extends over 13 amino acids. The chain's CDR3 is CSARDLYPYEQYF. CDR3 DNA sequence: TGCAGTGCTAGAGATCTCTACCCCTACGAGCAGTACTTC.

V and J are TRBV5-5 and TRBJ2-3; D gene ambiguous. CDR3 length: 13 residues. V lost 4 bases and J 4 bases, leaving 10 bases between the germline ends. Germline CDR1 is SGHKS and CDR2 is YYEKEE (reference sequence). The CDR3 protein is CASSPWAPDTQYF. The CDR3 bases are TGTGCCAGCAGCCCCTGGGCGCCAGATACGCAGTATTTT.

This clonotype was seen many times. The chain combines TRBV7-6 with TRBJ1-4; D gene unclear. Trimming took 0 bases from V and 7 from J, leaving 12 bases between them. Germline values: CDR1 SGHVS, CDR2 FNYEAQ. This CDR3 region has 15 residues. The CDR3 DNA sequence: TGTGCCAGCAGCTTAGCATTCGGAAGGTCTGAAAAACTGTTTTTT. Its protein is CASSLAFGRSEKLFF.

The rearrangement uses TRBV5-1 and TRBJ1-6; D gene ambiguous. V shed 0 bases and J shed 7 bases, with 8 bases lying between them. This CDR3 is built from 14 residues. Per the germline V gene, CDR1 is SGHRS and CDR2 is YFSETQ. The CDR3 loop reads CASSLEQKNSPLHF. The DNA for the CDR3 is TGCGCCAGCAGCTTGGAACAGAAAAATTCACCCCTCCACTTT. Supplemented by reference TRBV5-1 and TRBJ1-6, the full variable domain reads KAGVTQTPRYLIKTRGQQVTLSCSPISGHRSVSWYQQTPGQGLQFLFEYFSETQRNKGNFPGRFSGRQFSNSRSEMNVSTLELGDSALYLCASSLEQKNSPLHFGNGTRLTVT.